The 11 T cell receptor beta chains presented below share a single source sample, sequenced in a study of cytomegalovirus exposure and HLA in healthy donors (dated by TCRdb to about 2017). Libraries were made using the immunoSEQ multiplex PCR assay. The multiplex PCR relied on a mix of 60 forward primers for TCR Vbeta segments and 13 reverse primers for TCR Jbeta segments. TCRdb limited this immuneACCESS table to in-frame rearrangements with V and J called. A share of clones is missing; checked studies link under half to unresolved V genes, and the rest is unexplained. This sample gives 150,000 to 200,000 clones in total; more than 70% of them show up just once. Clones ranked in the top ten supply less than 5.5% of the sample. The material sequenced was PBMCs. These TCRs come from a male donor in good health and CMV-seronegative.

V and J are TRBV11-2 and TRBJ1-1; no definite D call. Trimming stripped 1 base from V and 5 bases from J, with 11 bases between. Germline assignment: CDR1 SGHAT and CDR2 FQNNGV. This CDR3 is 14 amino acids long. In DNA form, the CDR3 reads TGTGCCAGCAGCTTAGGAGGGCAATTTACTGAAGCTTTCTTT. This encodes CASSLGGQFTEAFF.

Concerning this clone itself: Other DNA sequences of this sample code for an identical CDR3. The gene calls are TRBV5-4 and TRBJ2-7; 8 bases line up with TRBD1. In germline, CDR1 is SGHNT, CDR2 YYREEE (reference sequence). Unmatched junction bases numbered 2, after V lost 2 bases and J lost 1 base. This CDR3 is 14 amino acids long. The CDR3 sequence: CASSFDRGSYEQYF. The CDR3 DNA reads TGTGCCAGCAGCTTTGACAGGGGATCCTACGAGCAGTACTTC.

Written as DNA, the CDR3 is TGTGCCAGCAGCCGGGAGGCGATCTCTGAAGCTTTCTTT. Its protein product is CASSREAISEAFF. The rearrangement joins TRBV14 to TRBJ1-1; D call uncertain. The V gene's germline CDR1 is SGHDN and CDR2 FVKESK. The CDR3 runs 13 residues. V lost 4 bases and J lost 6, with 12 bases in between.

The V call is TRBV7-9, the J call TRBJ2-1; D might be TRBD2 (5 bases). Per the germline V gene, CDR1 is SEHNR and CDR2 is FQNEAQ (reference sequence). V dropped 3 bases and J dropped 9 bases, with 12 bases sitting between them. The CDR3 runs to 13 residues. The CDR3 loop reads CASSFLASPEQFF. The CDR3 region has the DNA TGTGCCAGCAGCTTCTTAGCGTCCCCTGAGCAGTTCTTC. The whole variable domain, remainder taken from reference TRBV7-9 and TRBJ2-1, is DTGVSQNPRHKITKRGQNVTFRCDPISEHNRLYWYRQTLGQGPEFLTYFQNEAQLEKSRLLSDRFSAERPKGSFSTLEIQRTEQGDSAMYLCASSFLASPEQFFGPGTRLTVL.

This rearrangement joins TRBV15 to TRBJ1-1, with a tentative D call TRBD1 (6 bases). CDR3 length: 14 residues. Trimming pared 3 bases from V and 1 base from J, leaving 9 bases between. Germline values: CDR1 LNHNV, CDR2 YYDKDF (reference sequence). CDR3 nucleotide sequence: TGTGCCACCAGCAGCACACAGGGGAACACTGAAGCTTTCTTT. Translating gives CATSSTQGNTEAFF.

The chain joins TRBV11-2 to TRBJ2-2; D remains ambiguous. The CDR3 contains 13 residues. Germline V gene data show CDR1 as SGHAT and CDR2 as FQNNGV. Trimming removed 1 base at V and 4 bases at J, with 4 bases between. Here the CDR3 reads CASSLVGTGELFF. As DNA, the CDR3 is TGTGCCAGCAGCTTAGTCGGCACCGGGGAGCTGTTTTTT.

This clone appeared a few times. The rearrangement links TRBV9 to TRBJ1-6; the match to TRBD1 covers 7 bases. V lost 0 bases and J lost 7; bases outside the gene matches: 7. This CDR3 has 16 residues. Germline CDR1 and CDR2: SGDLS and YYNGEE. CDR3 nucleotides: TGTGCCAGCAGCGTAGAGCCCGGACAGGAGAATTCACCCCTCCACTTT. Residues: CASSVEPGQENSPLHF.

V gene TRBV7-6 combines with J gene TRBJ2-1; TRBD2 is a possible D gene (5 bases). Deletions cut 1 base from V and 9 bases from J, with 16 bases between. CDR3 size: 15 residues. From germline, CDR1 is SGHVS and CDR2 FNYEAQ. CDR3: CASSLGLGRGLEQFF. The CDR3 coding sequence is TGTGCCAGCAGCTTAGGCCTTGGCCGGGGTCTTGAGCAGTTCTTC.

To note about this clone: A much larger clone lies one base from this, so it may be a read error. This chain uses TRBV27 with TRBJ2-7; 9 nucleotides match TRBD1. The CDR3 has 13 amino acids. The V segment lost 4 bases and the J segment 5 bases; nucleotides outside the gene matches: 3. The V gene's germline CDR1 is MNHEY and CDR2 SMNVEV (reference sequence). CDR3 residues: CASSSGTGHEQYF. The DNA for the CDR3 is TGTGCCAGCAGTTCCGGGACAGGGCACGAGCAGTACTTC.

V usage is TRBV7-2 and J usage is TRBJ2-2, with D perhaps matching TRBD2 (6 bases). The CDR3 contains 15 residues. Germline CDR1 is SGHTA and CDR2 is FQGNSA. With 6 bases removed from V and 0 bases from J, the gap between germline ends came to 11 bases. In DNA, the CDR3 is TGTGCCAGCAGGCTAGGAGGGGCGAACACCGGGGAGCTGTTTTTT. Translating gives CASRLGGANTGELFF.

The V call is TRBV2, the J call TRBJ2-1; 7 bases fit TRBD1. This CDR3 has 15 amino acids. Trimming removed 7 bases from V and 4 bases from J; junction bases left unmatched: 10. The germline V gene has CDR1 SNHLY and CDR2 FYNNEI. The chain's CDR3 is CASTPRQGGYNEQFF. CDR3 in DNA: TGTGCCAGCACCCCTCGACAGGGCGGTTACAATGAGCAGTTCTTC.